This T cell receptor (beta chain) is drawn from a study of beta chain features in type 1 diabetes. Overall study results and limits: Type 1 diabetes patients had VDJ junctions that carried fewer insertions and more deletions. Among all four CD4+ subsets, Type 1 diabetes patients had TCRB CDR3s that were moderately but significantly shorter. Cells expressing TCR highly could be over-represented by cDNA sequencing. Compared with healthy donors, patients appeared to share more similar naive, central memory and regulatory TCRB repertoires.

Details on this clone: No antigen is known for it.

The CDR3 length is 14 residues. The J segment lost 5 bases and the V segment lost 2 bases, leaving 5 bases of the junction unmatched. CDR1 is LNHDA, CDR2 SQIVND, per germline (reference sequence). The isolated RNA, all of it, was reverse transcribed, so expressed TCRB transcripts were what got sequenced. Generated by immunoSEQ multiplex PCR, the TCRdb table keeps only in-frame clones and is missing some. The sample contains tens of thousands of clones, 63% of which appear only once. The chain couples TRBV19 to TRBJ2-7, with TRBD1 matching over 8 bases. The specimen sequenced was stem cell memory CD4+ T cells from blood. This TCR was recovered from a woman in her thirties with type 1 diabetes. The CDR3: CASSITGQGHEQYF. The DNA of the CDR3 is TGTGCCAGTAGTATAACCGGACAGGGTCACGAGCAGTACTTC.